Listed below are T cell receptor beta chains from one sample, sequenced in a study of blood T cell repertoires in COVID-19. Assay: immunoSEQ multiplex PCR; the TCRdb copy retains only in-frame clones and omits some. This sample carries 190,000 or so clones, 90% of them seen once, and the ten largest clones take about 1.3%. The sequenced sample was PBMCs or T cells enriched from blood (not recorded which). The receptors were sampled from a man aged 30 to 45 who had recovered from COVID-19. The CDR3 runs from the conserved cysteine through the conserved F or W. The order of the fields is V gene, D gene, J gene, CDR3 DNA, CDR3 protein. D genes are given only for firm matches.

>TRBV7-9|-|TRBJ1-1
TGTGCCAGCAGCTTTCAGGGGAATTTAGGCACTGAAGCTTTCTTT
CASSFQGNLGTEAFF
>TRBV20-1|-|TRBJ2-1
TGCAGTGCTAGTTCCAGGGCGATATACAATGAGCAGTTCTTC
CSASSRAIYNEQFF
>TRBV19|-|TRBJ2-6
TGTGCCAGTACGGTAGAAAACTCTGGGGCCAACGTCCTGACTTTC
CASTVENSGANVLTF
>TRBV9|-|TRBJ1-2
TGTGCCAGCAGCCCCGAACGGGCCGGGATCCTTTATGGCTACACCTTC
CASSPERAGILYGYTF
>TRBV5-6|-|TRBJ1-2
TGTGCCAGCAGCTTGAAGGGGTCCCACTATGGCTACACCTTC
CASSLKGSHYGYTF
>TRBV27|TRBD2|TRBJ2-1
TGTGCCAGCAGTCCGATAGCGGGCAATGAGCAGTTCTTC
CASSPIAGNEQFF
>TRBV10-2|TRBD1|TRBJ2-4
TGCGCCAGCAGTGGACAGGGGTCGGGAAACATTCAGTACTTC
CASSGQGSGNIQYF
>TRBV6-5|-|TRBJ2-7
TGTGCCAGCAGTTACAGGGGGGGAGGCTACGAGCAGTACTTC
CASSYRGGGYEQYF
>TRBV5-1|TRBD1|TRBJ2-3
TGCGCCAGCAGCTTGGGACAGGGGAGAGATACGCAGTATTTT
CASSLGQGRDTQYF
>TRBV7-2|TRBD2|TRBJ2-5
TGTGCCAGCAGCTTCGGCCGACTAGCGAGGGAGACCCAGTACTTC
CASSFGRLARETQYF
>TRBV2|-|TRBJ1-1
TGTGCCAGCAGTGAAAGACGGGTGAACACTGAAGCTTTCTTT
CASSERRVNTEAFF